This T cell receptor (beta chain) was identified during a study of OX40 agonist ivuxolimab in advanced cancers. TCRdb's table, derived via immunoSEQ multiplex PCR, lists solely in-frame clones and lacks some. Altogether some 30,000 clones are present, around nine tenths being singletons, with the ten largest covering approximately 20%. Germline V CDR1 and CDR2: MNHEY, SVGAGI. The CDR3 has 14 residues. V lost 7 bases, J lost 8 bases, and 20 bases lay in between. J is TRBJ1-2 and V is TRBV6-5; the D is unclear. The source is an adult with an advanced solid tumor such as melanoma, head and neck, liver or kidney cancer. The sample was CD4+ or CD8+ T cells sorted from blood, taken in a trial of the OX40 agonist ivuxolimab. CDR3 residues: CASTQPRFPWGYTF. DNA of the CDR3: TGTGCCAGCACCCAACCCCGCTTTCCGTGGGGCTACACCTTC.